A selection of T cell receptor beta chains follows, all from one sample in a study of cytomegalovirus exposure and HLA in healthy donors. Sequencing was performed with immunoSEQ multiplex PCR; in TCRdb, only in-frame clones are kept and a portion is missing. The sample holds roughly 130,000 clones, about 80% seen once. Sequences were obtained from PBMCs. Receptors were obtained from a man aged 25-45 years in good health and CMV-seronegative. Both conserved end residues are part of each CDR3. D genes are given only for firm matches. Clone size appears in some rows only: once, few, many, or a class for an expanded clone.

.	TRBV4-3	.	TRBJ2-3	CASSQVNLGVGDTQYF	TGCGCCAGCAGCCAAGTTAATTTAGGGGTCGGAGATACGCAGTATTTT
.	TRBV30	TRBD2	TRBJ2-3	CAWRGGLAGATQYF	TGTGCCTGGAGGGGCGGGCTAGCGGGAGCTACGCAGTATTTT
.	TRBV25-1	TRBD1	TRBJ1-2	CASSDRRDRWNYGYTF	TGTGCCAGCAGTGACCGAAGGGACAGGTGGAACTATGGCTACACCTTC
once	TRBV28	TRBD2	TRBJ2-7	CASSLTSGGYEQYF	TGTGCCAGCAGTTTGACTAGCGGAGGCTACGAGCAGTACTTC
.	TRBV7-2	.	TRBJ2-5	CASSQLGGRETQYF	TGTGCCAGCAGCCAACTGGGGGGACGGGAGACCCAGTACTTC
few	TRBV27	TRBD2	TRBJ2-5	CASSRGGGETQYF	TGTGCCAGCAGTCGGGGGGGTGGAGAGACCCAGTACTTC
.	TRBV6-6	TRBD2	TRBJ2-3	CASSYSPGLAADTQYF	TGTGCCAGCAGTTACTCTCCGGGACTAGCGGCAGATACGCAGTATTTT
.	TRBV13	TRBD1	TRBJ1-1	CASSARTGGMLVAFF	TGTGCCAGCAGCGCCCGGACAGGGGGAATGCTAGTAGCTTTCTTT
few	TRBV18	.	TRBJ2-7	CASSPGRSYEQYF	TGTGCCAGCTCACCGGGGCGCTCCTACGAGCAGTACTTC
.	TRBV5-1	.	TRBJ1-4	CASRGGTHNNEKLFF	TGCGCCAGCAGGGGGGGGACACACAATAATGAAAAACTGTTTTTT
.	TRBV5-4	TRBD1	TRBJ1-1	CASSGTGTGNTEAFF	TGTGCCAGCAGCGGAACCGGGACAGGGAACACTGAAGCTTTCTTT
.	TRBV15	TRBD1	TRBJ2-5	CATTRGTGGEAQYF	TGTGCCACTACTCGGGGGACAGGGGGGGAGGCCCAGTACTTC
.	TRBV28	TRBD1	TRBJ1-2	CASSFPGQGNYGYTF	TGTGCCAGCAGTTTCCCGGGACAGGGGAACTATGGCTACACCTTC
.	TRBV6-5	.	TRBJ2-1	CAAGLVLNEQFF	TGTGCCGCCGGACTCGTCCTCAATGAGCAGTTCTTC
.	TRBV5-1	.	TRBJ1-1	CASRPSLGGTEAFF	TGCGCCAGCAGACCCTCCTTGGGGGGCACTGAAGCTTTCTTT
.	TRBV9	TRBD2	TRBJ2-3	CASSVSGRVTDTQYF	TGTGCCAGCAGCGTATCCGGGAGGGTTACAGATACGCAGTATTTT
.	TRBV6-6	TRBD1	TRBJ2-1	CASSLGQGTTEQFF	TGTGCCAGCAGTCTCGGACAGGGGACTACTGAGCAGTTCTTC